The 14 T cell receptor beta chains below come from one sample, sequenced in a study of metastatic and nonmetastatic thyroid tumors. Patients had received no treatment of any kind before thyroid surgery. TCRdb re-called clones via MiXCR from the PCR reads. The sample has roughly 64,000 clones; 4% to 4.5% are singletons. The sequencing sample was made of blood. Every receptor here comes from a female donor with papillary thyroid cancer or a benign thyroid nodule (not recorded which). Some clones in this sample may be carry-over from other donors' samples.

This clone was recorded many times. The CDR3 sequence is CASSGVIAERYNEQFF. The CDR3 coding sequence is TGTGCCAGCAGTGGAGTAATAGCGGAGCGATACAATGAGCAGTTCTTC. J is TRBJ2-1 and V is TRBV2, with D perhaps TRBD2 (6 bases). The CDR3 is 16 amino acids. V was trimmed by 4 bases and J by 4 bases, leaving 17 bases between them. Germline CDR1 SNHLY, CDR2 FYNNEI. Variable domain in full (rest from reference TRBV2 and TRBJ2-1): EPEVTQTPSHQVTQMGQEVILRCVPISNHLYFYWYRQILGQKVEFLVSFYNNEISEKSEIFDDQFSVERPDGSNFTLKIRSTKLEDSAMYFCASSGVIAERYNEQFFGPGTRLTVL.

A word on this clone: This may stem from a read error, because a much larger clone lies one nucleotide away. This rearrangement joins TRBV3-1 to TRBJ1-4; 12 nucleotides align to TRBD1. Trimming took 7 bases from V and 10 from J; bases not matched to a gene: 13. Germline V lookup: CDR1 LGHDT, CDR2 YNNKEL (reference sequence). CDR3 length equals 16 residues. This CDR3 reads CASTPQGGTGGGKLFF. The CDR3 DNA reads TGTGCCAGCACCCCCCAGGGGGGGACAGGGGGCGGAAAACTGTTTTTT.

This clone was seen repeatedly, ten times or more. This sequence joins TRBV13 and TRBJ1-1, with D possibly TRBD1 on 6 matching bases. CDR1 and CDR2 from the germline V gene are PRHDT and FYEKMQ (reference sequence). V shed 3 bases and J shed 4 bases, with 21 bases lying between them. The CDR3 is 17 amino acids. The CDR3 DNA reads TGTGCCAGCAGCTTCCCGTATTGGGGGGCGCGGGGCACTGAAGCTTTCTTT. The encoded protein is CASSFPYWGARGTEAFF.

This clone was recorded at least ten times. This chain connects TRBV4-1 to TRBJ1-5, with 9 bases lining up with TRBD1. This CDR3 spans 17 amino acids. Germline-derived CDR1 and CDR2 are MGHRA and YSYEKL. J was trimmed by 5 bases and V by 4 bases; bases with no gene match: 12. The CDR3 loop reads CASSRTPGQGGHQPQHF. In nucleotides, the CDR3 is TGCGCCAGCAGCCGAACCCCGGGACAGGGAGGGCATCAGCCCCAGCATTTT.

The sample holds many counts of this clone. At the DNA level, this CDR3 is encoded by other sequences in the same sample as well. The gene calls are TRBV2 and TRBJ2-7; 10 positions agree with TRBD2. The ends lost 9 bases at V and 0 bases at J; junction bases unmatched: 11. This CDR3 region has 16 residues. Looked up from germline, CDR1 is SNHLY and CDR2 is FYNNEI. DNA of the CDR3: TGTGCCAGTACCCGAGGACTAGCGGAGAGCTCCTACGAGCAGTACTTC. Amino acid sequence: CASTRGLAESSYEQYF.

This clone appeared many times. A much larger clone lies one base from this, so it may be a read error. The rearrangement joins TRBV28 to TRBJ2-7, with 7 bases matching TRBD1. From germline, CDR1 is MDHEN and CDR2 SYDVKM. This CDR3 comprises 14 residues. CDR3 coding DNA: TGTGCGACCAGGGAACAGGGGATATCCTACGAGCAGTGCTTC. Translation: CATREQGISYEQCF.

This clone was detected ten times or more. The V and J genes are TRBV12-3 or TRBV12-4 and TRBJ1-2, with TRBD1 identical over 7 bases. With V trimmed by 7 bases and J by 4 bases, 6 bases remained unmatched. The CDR3 runs to 13 residues. In DNA form, the CDR3 reads TGTGCCAGCACTATCGGGACAGCCTATGGCTACACCTTC. Encoded protein: CASTIGTAYGYTF.

This clone was counted ten times or more. The chain has TRBV28 and TRBJ1-1; D unresolved. Germline V CDR1 and CDR2: MDHEN, SYDVKM. This CDR3 has 10 residues. The V end lost 11 bases, the J end lost 9 bases, and 13 bases lay between the germline ends. The CDR3 DNA follows: TGTGCCGTACTCAAGAACCAAGCTTTCTTT. Translation: CAVLKNQAFF.

This clone was picked up many times. The chain uses TRBV4-1 and TRBJ1-5; possibly TRBD1 for D (6 bases). The CDR3 has 15 amino acids. Germline V lookup: CDR1 MGHRA, CDR2 YSYEKL. Trimming removed 5 bases from V and 0 bases from J, with 11 bases in between. The CDR3 DNA reads TGCGCCAGCAGCTCCGGGGGGCGTAGCAATCAGCCCCAGCATTTT. It codes for CASSSGGRSNQPQHF.

The rearrangement uses TRBV7-3 and TRBJ2-7; D not certain. Trimming shortened V by 5 bases and J by 7 bases, and 18 bases separated the two germline ends. This CDR3 region has 14 residues. Germline assignment: CDR1 SGHTA and CDR2 FQGTGA. CDR3 sequence (DNA): TGTGCCAGCAGCCTCGGGCCTAATCCCCGGGAGCAGTACTTC. It specifies CASSLGPNPREQYF.

This clone was recorded many times. The chain recombines TRBV6-1 with TRBJ2-3, with 8 bases identical to TRBD2. V shed 6 bases, J shed 1 base, and the junction held 12 bases outside the gene matches. Per germline, CDR1 MNHNS and CDR2 SASEGT. The CDR3 is made up of 17 amino acids. The CDR3 DNA reads TGTGCCAGCAGCAGCTCCGGAGCGGGAGTGGGCACAGATACGCAGTATTTT. As protein: CASSSSGAGVGTDTQYF.

This clone was seen repeatedly, ten times or more. The chain has TRBV6-2 or TRBV6-3 and TRBJ2-7; TRBD1 matches 7 bases. The CDR3 is 16 residues long. CDR1 and CDR2 (germline): MNHEY, SVGEGT. Trimming at V came to 8 bases and at J to 6 bases, leaving 19 bases not matched to a gene. CDR3 in DNA: TGTGCCAGCCTAGGGGGCGGCGGTAACCTCCTACGCGAGCAGTACTTC. Translating gives CASLGGGGNLLREQYF.

This clone was seen only a few times. This chain links TRBV18 with TRBJ2-1; no clear D. The CDR3 runs to 15 residues. Germline V CDR1 and CDR2: KGHSH, LQKENI. Trimming removed 5 bases at V and 4 bases at J, with 15 bases between. CDR3 coding DNA: TGTGCCAGCTCAGGAGATATGGCAATTTACAATGAGCAGTTCTTC. Amino acids: CASSGDMAIYNEQFF.

This clone has only one observation. The gene calls are TRBV7-2 and TRBJ1-1; no firm D call. CDR1 SGHTA and CDR2 FQGNSA come from the germline V gene. CDR3 length equals 14 residues. Between the trimmed V and J ends, which lost 7 bases and 0 bases, there was a span of 12 bases. The DNA for the CDR3 is TGTGCCAGCAACCCAGAGGTCTTGAACACTGAAGCTTTCTTT. It codes for CASNPEVLNTEAFF.